Below are 18 T cell receptor beta chains sequenced from a single sample in a study of blood T cells in healthy people across ages. With a J-beta primer mix and a sample-barcoded 5' primer, a second PCR ran about 7 to 12 cycles. In TCRdb, the 5' RACE reads were re-called with MiXCR into one record per CDR3 protein. The table shows roughly 700,000 distinct CDR3 sequences, with about 30% occurring only once. Source material: blood. These receptors were obtained from an elderly woman in good health.

This clonotype was picked up a small number of times. V and J are TRBV28 and TRBJ1-5, with 7 positions matching TRBD1. V shed 6 bases, J shed 0 bases, and the junction held 11 bases outside the gene matches. The germline V gene has CDR1 MDHEN and CDR2 SYDVKM. CDR3 length: 17 amino acids. CDR3 in amino acids: CASSSWTGAYSNQPQHF. CDR3 in DNA: TGTGCCAGCAGCTCTTGGACAGGCGCCTATAGCAATCAGCCCCAGCATTTT.

At least ten counts were recorded for this clonotype. This chain uses TRBV7-3 with TRBJ2-7, with D possibly called TRBD1 or TRBD2 (5 bases each). Germline values: CDR1 SGHTA, CDR2 FQGTGA. This CDR3 has 15 residues. V shed 5 bases and J shed 6 bases, with 20 bases lying between them. CDR3 DNA sequence: TGTGCCAGCAGCCAAGGGACCCCCGACTCCGGCGAGCAGTACTTC. It yields the protein CASSQGTPDSGEQYF.

The chain links TRBV11-2 to TRBJ2-2, with D maybe TRBD2 (5 bases). In germline, CDR1 is SGHAT, CDR2 FQNNGV. The V and J ends lost 1 base and 4 bases respectively, with 10 bases between them. The CDR3 totals 15 residues. CDR3 amino acids: CASSLVRGSTGELFF. The CDR3 DNA follows: TGTGCCAGCAGCTTAGTTCGGGGTAGCACCGGGGAGCTGTTTTTT.

In its sample, this clonotype was seen a few times. This sequence may be a read error, since a much larger clone differs from it by one base. The chain employs TRBV7-2 and TRBJ2-7; no definite D call. The V gene lost 1 base and the J gene lost 7 bases, with 11 bases spanning the gap. The CDR3 has 13 residues. Germline-derived CDR1 and CDR2 are SGHTA and FQGNSA. In nucleotides, the CDR3 is TGTGCCAGCAGCTTAGTCGCTACGGGTGAGCAGTACTTC. It is translated as CASSLVATGEQYF.

This clonotype was detected ten times or more. This chain joins TRBV6-6 and TRBJ2-5, with 11 nucleotides matching TRBD2. The CDR3 sequence is 17 residues long. Germline values: CDR1 MNHNY, CDR2 SVGAGI (reference sequence). J was trimmed by 1 base and V by 9 bases; bases with no gene match: 13. The CDR3 DNA reads as TGTGCCAGTACTTTTTCGGCTAGCGGGGGGCCCCAAGAGACCCAGTACTTC. It codes for CASTFSASGGPQETQYF.

This rearrangement joins TRBV5-5 to TRBJ1-1; a possible D gene is TRBD1 (6 bases). The CDR3 length is 15 residues. In germline, CDR1 is SGHKS, CDR2 YYEKEE (reference sequence). The ends were cut back, 2 bases at V and 10 bases at J, with 21 bases in the middle. The DNA of the CDR3 is TGTGCCAGCAGCTTAATCGGGCGGGACAACCCGGGAGCTTTCTTT. Translation gives CASSLIGRDNPGAFF.

There are a few counts of this clonotype. This may be a read error, as it is one base from a much larger clone. The V call is TRBV6-2 or TRBV6-3, the J call TRBJ2-7; D is ambiguous. The ends were cut back, 6 bases at V and 0 bases at J, with 12 bases in the middle. Germline V gene lookup returns CDR1 MNHEY and CDR2 SVGEGT. CDR3 length: 14 residues. As DNA, the CDR3 is TGTGCCAGCAGGTGGACGGCGAGCTCCTACGAGCAGTACTTC. As protein: CASRWTASSYEQYF.

This clonotype was seen more than once but under ten times. The chain uses TRBV30 and TRBJ2-7; possible D gene TRBD2, 7 bases. The germline V gene has CDR1 GTSNPN and CDR2 SVGIG (reference sequence). V was cut by 0 bases and J by 5 bases, with 14 bases left in between. There are 14 residues in the CDR3. The CDR3 loop reads CAWSVKGGFDEQYF. The CDR3 DNA reads TGTGCCTGGAGTGTAAAGGGGGGGTTCGACGAGCAGTACTTC.

V and J are TRBV7-2 and TRBJ2-5; tentative D call: TRBD2 (6 bases). Germline-derived CDR1 and CDR2 are SGHTA and FQGNSA. The CDR3 is 15 amino acids. The V end lost 5 bases, the J end lost 9 bases, and 22 bases lay between the germline ends. CDR3 coding DNA: TGTGCCAGCAGCCCGAAGGCGGGGACTCGCGGGGCCCAGTACTTC. This codes for CASSPKAGTRGAQYF. Using reference TRBV7-2 and TRBJ2-5 for the parts outside the CDR3, the full variable domain is GAGVSQSPSNKVTEKGKDVELRCDPISGHTALYWYRQSLGQGLEFLIYFQGNSAPDKSGLPSDRFSAERTGGSVSTLTIQRTQQEDSAVYLCASSPKAGTRGAQYFGPGTRLLVL.

This clonotype was counted many times. The chain uses TRBV5-4 and TRBJ2-1; 10 bases match TRBD2. Trimming removed 9 bases from V and 9 bases from J; junction bases left unmatched: 21. In germline, CDR1 is SGHNT, CDR2 YYREEE (reference sequence). The CDR3 extends over 17 amino acids. CDR3 protein: CATQRGSGGPQGGEQFF. CDR3 DNA: TGTGCCACCCAGAGGGGTAGCGGGGGGCCGCAGGGGGGTGAGCAGTTCTTC.

This clonotype was seen more than once but under ten times. The chain joins TRBV10-3 to TRBJ1-1; D uncertain. V dropped 4 bases and J dropped 0 bases, with 9 bases sitting between them. Germline V gene sequence: CDR1 ENHRY, CDR2 SYGVKD. This CDR3 is 14 amino acids long. The CDR3 protein is CAISGQAMNTEAFF. The CDR3 coding sequence is TGTGCCATCAGTGGGCAGGCCATGAACACTGAAGCTTTCTTT.

In the case of this clonotype: A much larger clone is a single base away; this may be a read error. The rearrangement uses TRBV12-3 or TRBV12-4 and TRBJ2-3; 11 nucleotides line up with TRBD2. There are 14 residues in the CDR3. V trimming: 6 bases; J trimming: 4 bases; junction bases outside the gene matches: 3. In nucleotides, the CDR3 is TGTGCCAGCAGACTAGCGGGGGTCGCAGATACGCAGTATTTT. It translates to CASRLAGVADTQYF.

This chain joins TRBV4-1 and TRBJ2-1; maybe TRBD1 (6 bases). The CDR3 sequence is 16 residues long. V lost 4 bases, J lost 0 bases, and 13 bases lay in between. Per germline, CDR1 MGHRA and CDR2 YSYEKL. CDR3 protein: CASSRPDRSSYNEQFF. The CDR3 nucleotides are TGCGCCAGCAGCCGACCGGACAGAAGCTCCTACAATGAGCAGTTCTTC.

V gene TRBV7-2 combines with J gene TRBJ2-1; D may correspond to TRBD1 or TRBD2 (7 bases each). The germline V gene has CDR1 SGHTA and CDR2 FQGNSA. V dropped 2 bases and J dropped 8 bases, with 19 bases sitting between them. This CDR3 is 16 amino acids long. As DNA, the CDR3 is TGTGCCAGCAGCTTACAGGGGGGGGGTTTTGTCGATGAGCAGTTCTTC. Translating gives CASSLQGGGFVDEQFF.

Details on this clonotype: This may stem from a read error, because a much larger clone lies one nucleotide away. The chain joins TRBV20-1 to TRBJ2-5, with 7 bases identical to TRBD1. This CDR3 is 12 amino acids long. CDR1 and CDR2 (germline): DFQATT, SNEGSKA (reference sequence). CDR3 nucleotide sequence: TGCAGGGGCCAGGGGGTTAGGGAGACCCAGTACTTC. As protein: CRGQGVRETQYF.

This clonotype has ten or more counts. The genes are TRBV7-9 and TRBJ1-2, with D possibly matching TRBD1 (6 bases). Germline-derived CDR1 and CDR2 are SEHNR and FQNEAQ (reference sequence). CDR3 length equals 14 residues. Trimming removed 4 bases from V and 4 bases from J, with 13 bases in between. CDR3 DNA sequence: TGTGCCAGCAGCTCAGGGGCCTCTACCTATGGCTACACCTTC. It translates to CASSSGASTYGYTF.

This clonotype was seen a single time. A much larger clone differs from this one at a single base, so this may be a read error. The V gene is TRBV30, the J gene TRBJ2-1; D is undetermined. V shed 3 bases and J shed 13 bases, with 19 bases lying between them. The CDR3 covers 13 residues. Germline-derived CDR1 and CDR2 are GTSNPN and SVGIG (reference sequence). CDR3 sequence reads: CAWRTVYQETQFF. In DNA form, the CDR3 reads TGTGCCTGGAGGACTGTGTACCAAGAGACCCAGTTCTTC.

On this clonotype itself: Sequence at one end of the junction differs from germline and may be a read error. V gene TRBV6-1 combines with J gene TRBJ2-1; D unclear. The germline gives CDR1 MNHNS, CDR2 SASEGT. The CDR3 is 15 amino acids. CDR3: CASSVLAGSYNEQFF. CDR3 nucleotides: TGTGCCAGCAGTGTACTGGCTGGCTCCTACAATGAACAGTTCTTC.